This TCR beta chain comes out of a study of high-grade serous ovarian cancer treatment subgroups (dated by TCRdb to the early 2020s). About the study as a whole: A mean of approximately 13,000 reads and 7,494 unique TCR beta rearrangements per sample was generated by sequencing. One primary tumor sample and two metastatic tumor samples were collected from each patient, for a total of around 99 samples. The cohort comprised roughly 30 patients: about 10 with no residual disease after primary surgery (R0), about 10 excellent NACT responders, and about 10 poor NACT responders. The study profiled TCR beta repertoires in high-grade serous ovarian cancer patients grouped by complete gross resection or neoadjuvant chemotherapy response under a laparoscopic triage algorithm.

The roughly 89 tumor samples underwent high-throughput TCR profiling with ImmunoSEQ. In the authors' own workflow: Repertoire diversity metrics included richness (unique productive sequences), clonality, evenness and relatedness; Bhattacharyya coefficient assessed similarity between samples. A sensitivity analysis that removed TCRs with fewer than two reads produced consistent conclusions. Here the immuneACCESS table is served through TCRdb, limited to in-frame sequences with V and J called. Missing clones are a known gap in these copies; in checked studies unresolved V genes cover under half, and the rest lacks a known reason. V and J calls and clone size are given by that table; D and trimming were obtained from the DNA. The sample yields about 4,000 clones; about 67% were counted once. The ten largest clones take up 9.5% to 15% of the sample. Beyond this particular receptor, the publication reports: Because bulk tumor TCR sequencing provided no spatial information, insight into HGSC tumor complexity and diversity was limited. TCR repertoire analyses were focused on CDR3, and CDR1 and CDR2 were not analyzed. Repertoire similarity ranging from about 0.11 to 0.8 was observed between tumors from the same patient, whereas almost no similarity was observed between different patients. TCR clonal relatedness correlated positively with neoantigen level and, by trend, with copy number variation and mutation load from whole-genome sequencing.

Collection of tumor samples took place before definitive surgery or chemotherapy. Genomic DNA was extracted by the MD Anderson Biospecimen Extraction Resource, and TCR sequencing was done by the MD Anderson Cancer Genomics Laboratory. The germline ends are 9 bases apart after V is trimmed by 7 bases and J by 0 bases. The germline V gene (reference sequence) gives CDR1 as MNHNY and CDR2 as SVGAGI. CDR3 length: 13 amino acids, cysteine to phenylalanine. Left in the record is the CDR3 DNA by itself, 39 bases read in frame from the first base. About this clone itself: Its antigen is not yet known. Per-base quality was not reported, and no clone a single base away is much larger than it.

The sequenced sample was tumor tissue. The chain is encoded by TRBV6-6 joined to TRBJ1-2; no confident D gene assignment can be made. This sequence was found in a human donor with high-grade serous ovarian cancer. The DNA sequence is given as TGTGCCAGCACGGGGTCTACTAACTATGGCTACACCTTC. It is translated as CASTGSTNYGYTF.